The next 32 T cell receptor beta chains were all read from a single sample in a study of T cell responses to AZD1222 COVID-19 vaccine. The repertoire was sequenced with immunoSEQ multiplex PCR; TCRdb's copy has only in-frame clones and lacks some. The sample includes around 100,000 clones, about 87% of them seen just once. Here the sequenced sample was peripheral blood, taken 28 days after the second AZD1222 dose. Receptors originate from an adult who received the AZD1222 COVID-19 vaccine.

This chain links TRBV5-1 with TRBJ2-1; a weak D match, TRBD2 (6 bases). CDR1 is SGHRS, CDR2 YFSETQ, per germline. The CDR3 contains 16 residues. V dropped 3 bases and J dropped 5 bases, with 18 bases sitting between them. The CDR3 here is CASSSPTSPGDNEQFF. CDR3 bases: TGCGCCAGCAGCTCCCCCACTTCGCCGGGGGACAATGAGCAGTTCTTC. The full variable domain, rest sourced from reference TRBV5-1 and TRBJ2-1, is KAGVTQTPRYLIKTRGQQVTLSCSPISGHRSVSWYQQTPGQGLQFLFEYFSETQRNKGNFPGRFSGRQFSNSRSEMNVSTLELGDSALYLCASSSPTSPGDNEQFFGPGTRLTVL.

The J gene is TRBJ2-7, the V gene TRBV3-1 (or the pseudogene TRBV3-2), with D possibly TRBD1 on 5 matching bases. The CDR3 runs to 14 residues. Looked up from germline, CDR1 is LGHDT and CDR2 is YNNKEL (reference sequence). V gave up 1 base and J gave up 5 bases, with 12 bases separating them. This CDR3 reads CASSQVQGTHEQYF. The CDR3 DNA reads TGTGCCAGCAGCCAAGTGCAGGGTACCCACGAGCAGTACTTC.

V is TRBV3-1 (or the pseudogene TRBV3-2) and J is TRBJ1-1; the D gene is possibly TRBD1 (6 bases). CDR3 size: 15 residues. Germline V lookup: CDR1 LGHDT, CDR2 YNNKEL (reference sequence). V dropped 1 base and J dropped 0 bases, with 9 bases sitting between them. The CDR3 here is CASSQGTVMNTEAFF. CDR3 coding DNA: TGTGCCAGCAGCCAAGGGACAGTCATGAACACTGAAGCTTTCTTT.

The chain combines TRBV27 with TRBJ2-7; 7 nucleotides match TRBD2. Germline V gene data show CDR1 as MNHEY and CDR2 as SMNVEV (reference sequence). Unmatched junction bases numbered 8, after V lost 4 bases and J lost 2 bases. CDR3 length equals 15 residues. The CDR3 region is CASSWSIAGTYEQYF. The CDR3 nucleotides are TGTGCCAGCAGTTGGTCGATAGCGGGCACCTACGAGCAGTACTTC.

On this clone itself: Other DNA sequences of this sample code for an identical CDR3. The chain is built from TRBV27 and TRBJ2-1; D unresolved. Trimming took off 4 bases at V and 4 bases at J, with 5 bases between the two ends. Germline-derived CDR1 and CDR2 are MNHEY and SMNVEV (reference sequence). The CDR3 is 12 residues long. CDR3 sequence reads: CASSSIYNEQFF. In nucleotides, the CDR3 is TGTGCCAGCAGTTCAATATACAATGAGCAGTTCTTC.

This rearrangement joins TRBV21-1 to TRBJ1-6; TRBD1 reflects the table's D call only, with no check against the DNA. TRBV21-1 counts as a pseudogene. CDR3 length equals 16 residues. The CDR3 spells CASSARQGAGNSPLHF. The CDR3 nucleotides are TGTGCCAGCAGCGCGAGGCAGGGGGCTGGTAATTCACCCCTCCACTTT.

The chain joins TRBV6-4 to TRBJ2-3; D is possibly TRBD1 (6 bases). Trimming shortened V by 4 bases and J by 0 bases, and 11 bases separated the two germline ends. Germline-derived CDR1 and CDR2 are MRHNA and SNTAGT. This CDR3 has 15 residues. CDR3 in amino acids: CASSVGQTSTDTQYF. CDR3 sequence (DNA): TGTGCCAGCAGTGTTGGACAGACTAGCACAGATACGCAGTATTTT.

This clone is medium-sized within its sample. This chain uses TRBV5-1 with TRBJ2-2; D is unclear. Germline CDR1 and CDR2: SGHRS and YFSETQ. V was cut by 7 bases and J by 4 bases, with 11 bases left in between. This CDR3 spans 13 amino acids. CDR3 protein: CASLAPGTGELFF. The CDR3 DNA reads TGCGCCAGCCTGGCCCCCGGCACCGGGGAGCTGTTTTTT.

The V call is TRBV7-3, the J call TRBJ2-2; D gene unclear. CDR1 is SGHTA and CDR2 is FQGTGA in the germline V gene. This CDR3 has 13 amino acids. V lost 5 bases and J 10 bases, leaving 14 bases between the germline ends. The CDR3 reads CASSIVWGEELFF. The DNA of the CDR3 is TGTGCCAGCAGCATCGTATGGGGTGAGGAGCTGTTTTTT.

This clone was seen a single time. V gene TRBV20-1 combines with J gene TRBJ2-7, with D uncertain. V lost 3 bases and J 3 bases, leaving 15 bases between the germline ends. The CDR3 runs to 14 residues. CDR1 DFQATT and CDR2 SNEGSKA come from the germline V gene (reference sequence). The CDR3 loop is CSASFFRSYYEQYF. The CDR3 coding sequence is TGCAGTGCTAGTTTTTTCAGATCATACTACGAGCAGTACTTC.

The J gene is TRBJ2-3, the V gene TRBV3-1 (or the pseudogene TRBV3-2); 9 bases match TRBD2. V was clipped by 3 bases and J by 0 bases; unmatched bases: 1. This CDR3 spans 15 amino acids. Germline assignment: CDR1 LGHDT and CDR2 YNNKEL (reference sequence). Here the CDR3 reads CASSHSGGSTDTQYF. The CDR3 DNA sequence: TGTGCCAGCAGCCATAGCGGGGGAAGCACAGATACGCAGTATTTT.

This sequence joins TRBV7-8 and TRBJ2-2, with D perhaps matching TRBD2 (5 bases). Trimming removed 2 bases from V and 7 bases from J, with 8 bases in between. The CDR3 contains 13 residues. Germline CDR1 and CDR2: SGHVS and FQNEAQ. CDR3 nucleotide sequence: TGTGCCAGCAGCTTAATGGAGGACGGGGAGCTGTTTTTT. This gives the protein CASSLMEDGELFF.

This clone occurred a few times. Other DNA variants within this sample encode the same CDR3. The CDR3 here is CASSPTGLQETQYF. The CDR3 DNA follows: TGTGCCAGCAGCCCTACAGGGTTACAAGAGACCCAGTACTTC. The genes are TRBV7-3 and TRBJ2-5; D is possibly TRBD1 (6 bases). Germline V lookup: CDR1 SGHTA, CDR2 FQGTGA. CDR3 size: 14 residues. Deletions cut 5 bases from V and 2 bases from J, with 12 bases between.

This clone came up a few times. The chain uses TRBV9 and TRBJ1-1, with no clear D. V lost 10 bases to trimming and J lost 3 bases, with 16 bases between them. Germline CDR1 and CDR2: SGDLS and YYNGEE. CDR3 length equals 13 residues. The CDR3 sequence is CASSVVEDTEAFF. The CDR3 DNA sequence: TGTGCCTCCAGCGTCGTCGAGGACACTGAAGCTTTCTTT.

This clone occurred a few times. The V call is TRBV6-5, the J call TRBJ1-1, with D possibly TRBD1 on 5 matching bases. Trimming removed 6 bases from V and 0 bases from J, with 8 bases in between. The CDR3 runs 13 residues. Germline V gene data show CDR1 as MNHEY and CDR2 as SVGAGI. CDR3 sequence: CASRTTVNTEAFF. CDR3 sequence (DNA): TGTGCCAGCAGAACGACAGTGAACACTGAAGCTTTCTTT.

This clone was seen a single time. The chain employs TRBV24-1 and TRBJ1-2, with 9 bases aligning to TRBD1. The CDR3 is made up of 13 amino acids. Germline V CDR1 and CDR2: KGHDR, SFDVKD. Germline trimming cut 5 bases from V and 5 bases from J; bases unmatched to any gene: 2. The CDR3 bases are TGTGCCACCAGTGCACAGGGGGCGTATGGCTACACCTTC. Protein product: CATSAQGAYGYTF.

The chain combines TRBV6-5 with TRBJ1-1, with D maybe TRBD1 (5 bases). This CDR3 contains 13 residues. Trimming took 7 bases from V and 5 from J, leaving 14 bases between them. The germline V gene has CDR1 MNHEY and CDR2 SVGAGI. Written as DNA, the CDR3 is TGTGCCAGCACCTACGCTGGGGGTACTGAAGCTTTCTTT. Residues: CASTYAGGTEAFF.

This chain links TRBV21-1 with TRBJ2-5; the tabulated D call, TRBD1, remains unverified against the DNA. TRBV21-1 counts as a pseudogene. CDR3 size: 18 residues. The CDR3, as DNA: TGTGCCAGCAGCGCCCGTTATGTGGGGCAGGGGAAACAAGAGACCCAGTACTTC. Its protein is CASSARYVGQGKQETQYF.

This clone was picked up a small number of times. This chain joins TRBV5-1 and TRBJ1-1, with D possibly matching TRBD1 (5 bases). Germline loops: CDR1 SGHRS, CDR2 YFSETQ. CDR3 length equals 14 residues. Trimming took 5 bases from V and 4 from J, leaving 15 bases between them. CDR3 coding DNA: TGCGCCAGCAGTCTCGGTGGGGCCACCACTGAAGCTTTCTTT. Its protein product is CASSLGGATTEAFF.

Note on this clone: The same CDR3 is also encoded by other DNA sequences in this sample. V gene TRBV2 combines with J gene TRBJ2-5; D uncertain. This CDR3 contains 11 residues. Trimming shortened V by 2 bases and J by 4 bases, and 2 bases separated the two germline ends. Germline values: CDR1 SNHLY, CDR2 FYNNEI. The CDR3 sequence is CASSERETQYF. As DNA, the CDR3 is TGTGCCAGCAGTGAAAGAGAGACCCAGTACTTC.

This sequence joins TRBV7-9 and TRBJ1-3; D remains unclear. Trimming left V 1 base short and J 2 bases short, with 9 bases between. Looked up from germline, CDR1 is SEHNR and CDR2 is FQNEAQ (reference sequence). The CDR3 spans 15 residues. CDR3 in DNA: TGTGCCAGCAGCTTAGAGGGTGGGACTGGAAACACCATATATTTT. Its protein product is CASSLEGGTGNTIYF.

The genes are TRBV19 and TRBJ2-7; perhaps TRBD2 as D (5 bases). Per germline, CDR1 LNHDA and CDR2 SQIVND (reference sequence). V shed 5 bases and J shed 2 bases, with 10 bases lying between them. CDR3 length: 13 residues. CDR3 loop: CASSAPGTYEQYF. In DNA, the CDR3 is TGTGCCAGTAGTGCCCCCGGGACCTACGAGCAGTACTTC. Using reference TRBV19 and TRBJ2-7 for the parts outside the CDR3, the full variable domain is DGGITQSPKYLFRKEGQNVTLSCEQNLNHDAMYWYRQDPGQGLRLIYYSQIVNDFQKGDIAEGYSVSREKKESFPLTVTSAQKNPTAFYLCASSAPGTYEQYFGPGTRLTVT.

This chain's CDR3 is CASIDSGGRYNEQFF. In nucleotides, the CDR3 is TGTGCCAGCATTGATTCGGGAGGGCGATACAATGAGCAGTTCTTC. The chain couples TRBV27 to TRBJ2-1; 8 positions agree with TRBD2. The CDR3 has 15 residues. Germline loops: CDR1 MNHEY, CDR2 SMNVEV (reference sequence). V lost 7 bases to trimming and J lost 4 bases; unmatched junction nucleotides: 9.

This chain connects TRBV5-1 to TRBJ2-1; weak D call: TRBD2 (6 bases). This CDR3 has 15 residues. The V and J ends lost 4 bases and 0 bases respectively, with 11 bases between them. Germline values: CDR1 SGHRS, CDR2 YFSETQ. CDR3 bases: TGCGCCAGCAGCATAGCTAGCGTCTCCTACAATGAGCAGTTCTTC. It translates to CASSIASVSYNEQFF.

The chain links TRBV5-1 to TRBJ1-1; a weak D match, TRBD1 (5 bases). Between the trimmed V and J ends, which lost 5 bases and 6 bases, there was a span of 23 bases. CDR1 is SGHRS, CDR2 YFSETQ, per germline. The CDR3 runs 16 residues. CDR3 in DNA: TGCGCCAGCAGTGATGTATACCGGGACCTGACGCCTGAAGCTTTCTTT. Translation gives CASSDVYRDLTPEAFF.

The chain combines TRBV11-2 with TRBJ1-5; D call uncertain. From germline, CDR1 is SGHAT and CDR2 FQNNGV. The length of the CDR3 is 16 residues. Trimming removed 0 bases at V and 8 bases at J, with 17 bases between. In nucleotides, the CDR3 is TGTGCCAGCAGCTTAGATCACGGGCGCGGGCGGGAGCCCCAGCATTTT. Its translation: CASSLDHGRGREPQHF.

CDR3 bases: TGCAGTGTTTCGACCGACTACGAGCAGTACTTC. Amino acids: CSVSTDYEQYF. The rearrangement uses TRBV20-1 and TRBJ2-7; D remains ambiguous. Trimming removed 7 bases from V and 3 bases from J, with 10 bases in between. This CDR3 comprises 11 residues. Germline loops: CDR1 DFQATT, CDR2 SNEGSKA (reference sequence).

The chain couples TRBV3-1 (or the pseudogene TRBV3-2) to TRBJ1-2; D uncertain. This CDR3 has 14 residues. Germline assignment: CDR1 LGHDT and CDR2 YNNKEL (reference sequence). V gave up 1 base and J gave up 5 bases, with 11 bases separating them. This chain's CDR3 is CASSQGRSGYGYTF. CDR3 nucleotides: TGTGCCAGCAGCCAAGGGCGTTCGGGTTATGGCTACACCTTC.

This clone was seen just once. CDR3 loop: CASSVLAGNSPLHF. The CDR3 bases are TGTGCCAGCAGCGTCTTGGCGGGAAATTCACCCCTCCACTTT. The chain has TRBV13 and TRBJ1-6; no clear D gene. V was clipped by 5 bases and J by 7 bases, with 12 bases between them. The CDR3 covers 14 residues. The V gene's germline CDR1 is PRHDT and CDR2 FYEKMQ (reference sequence).

A few counts support this clone. The rearrangement links TRBV29-1 to TRBJ1-2, with TRBD1 as a possible D gene (5 bases). The CDR3 length is 13 residues. The germline V gene has CDR1 SQVTM and CDR2 ANQGSEA. Trimming removed 4 bases at V and 6 bases at J, with 15 bases between. This CDR3 reads CSVGGNRRDGYTF. CDR3 bases: TGCAGCGTTGGAGGGAACAGGCGGGATGGCTACACCTTC.

The chain has TRBV5-1 and TRBJ2-5; maybe TRBD2 (6 bases). Per germline, CDR1 SGHRS and CDR2 YFSETQ. V dropped 0 bases and J dropped 5 bases, with 11 bases sitting between them. This CDR3 has 14 residues. The CDR3 nucleotides read TGCGCCAGCAGCTTGGGCGGGGCCCGTGAGACCCAGTACTTC. It specifies CASSLGGARETQYF.

The genes are TRBV18 and TRBJ2-3; 9 bases match TRBD1. The V gene's germline CDR1 is KGHSH and CDR2 LQKENI. The CDR3 consists of 14 residues. V shed 5 bases and J 5 bases; nucleotides not matched to a gene: 5. CDR3 nucleotides: TGTGCCAGCTCAGGGACAGGGCAGCGAGATACGCAGTATTTT. Its protein product is CASSGTGQRDTQYF.